The sequence of this T cell receptor (beta chain) was determined in a study of cytomegalovirus exposure and HLA in healthy donors. Study-level background: An earlier analysis found roughly 100 million unique TCR beta sequences from 150 million to 200 million T cells. The early release's HLA-typed donors yielded about 85 million unique TCRs.

The CDR3 totals 13 residues. The V end was cut by 4 bases, the J end by 9 bases, with 10 bases between. From germline, CDR1 is KGHSH and CDR2 LQKENI. With 60 Vbeta and 13 Jbeta primers, the PCR was carried out. Sequenced by immunoSEQ multiplex PCR; TCRdb stores in-frame clones only, minus some. Altogether 130,000 to 150,000 clones are present, approximately 83% being singletons, with the ten largest covering roughly 2%. Whole-study findings and limits: In vitro testing confirmed three CMV-associated chains as specific for CMV antigens. Earlier results showed most TCR beta V segments being productive about 87% or about 30% of the time.

With regard to this clone: Its specificity is unknown.

The receptor's source is a woman aged 40 to 49 in good health and CMV-seronegative. Sequenced: PBMCs. The chain has TRBV18 and TRBJ1-6, with D possibly TRBD1 on 5 matching bases. CDR3 region: CASSLPRGSPLHF. In nucleotides, the CDR3 is TGTGCCAGCTCACTCCCAAGGGGTTCACCCCTCCACTTT.